This T cell receptor beta chain was recorded in a study of cytomegalovirus exposure and HLA in healthy donors. Study overall: A previous analysis identified fewer than 130 million unique TCR beta sequences derived from roughly 180 million T cells.

Amplification used 60 Vbeta primers and 13 Jbeta primers. Using immunoSEQ multiplex PCR, the repertoire was profiled, and TCRdb retains in-frame clones only, with some absent. Among 150,000 to 200,000 clones listed, 65% to 80% were seen once. Broader study findings: An Asian-associated ancestry cluster reportedly showed fewer N-insertions than the approximately 600-donor mean in a later analysis. At a 0.05 false discovery rate, a later analysis found over 15,000 TCR beta sequences to be associated with HLA alleles.

As for this clone: Its matching antigen is unknown.

This receptor was obtained from a female donor in good health and CMV-seronegative. Specimen: PBMCs.

The CDR3: CASSEQGEELEQYF. The CDR3 region has the DNA TGTGCCAGCAGTGAACAGGGGGAGGAGCTCGAGCAGTACTTC. The chain uses TRBV6-1 and TRBJ2-7, with D perhaps matching TRBD1 (7 bases). Trimming pared 2 bases from V and 6 bases from J, leaving 14 bases between. The germline gives CDR1 MNHNS, CDR2 SASEGT. This CDR3 comprises 14 residues.